This TCR beta chain was captured by sequencing in a study of blood T cells in healthy people across ages. Study results and limitations: Donor CMV status, an unknown factor, possibly confounded changes in expanded clonotypes. Fewer expanded clones and more diversity marked long-lived versus aged donors. Unsorted PBMCs ruled out conclusive naive versus antigen-experienced comparison.

V was pared by 5 bases and J by 7 bases, with 12 bases between. Germline-derived CDR1 and CDR2 are MGHDK and SYGVNS. The CDR3 loop spans 14 amino acids. This clonotype showed up just a few times. Its cognate antigen is unknown. A sample-barcoded 5' primer and a J-beta primer mix were used in a second PCR of about 7 to 11 cycles. TCRdb re-called the 5' RACE reads through MiXCR, storing one row per CDR3 protein. The sample lists about 1 million distinct CDR3 sequences; under 45% were seen once. This clonotype originated in a woman aged 55-70 years in good health. The sample consisted of blood. The chain links TRBV25-1 to TRBJ1-6; TRBD1 might be the D (5 bases). The CDR3 DNA reads as TGTGCCAGCAGTCTAGGGGCAGGGAATTCACCCCTCCACTTT. As protein: CASSLGAGNSPLHF. Variable domain in full (rest from reference TRBV25-1 and TRBJ1-6): EADIYQTPRYLVIGTGKKITLECSQTMGHDKMYWYQQDPGMELHLIHYSYGVNSTEKGDLSSESTVSRIRTEHFPLTLESARPSHTSQYLCASSLGAGNSPLHFGNGTRLTVT.